The entry that follows covers one TCR beta chain sequence. This clonotype was seen once. Its antigen remains unidentified. Base qualities are not at hand, and no much larger clone is one base apart. A single read is weak support. Starting from approximately 0.5 ug total RNA, TCRbeta-specific cDNA was produced by reverse transcription with a constant-region primer and ProtoScript II reverse transcriptase. Three nested multiplex PCR rounds, following a slightly modified ARM-PCR procedure, were used to build the TCRbeta libraries. Each of the first two PCR rounds ran for nine to ten cycles and used multiplex TRBV1-TRBV30 forward primers together with a Cbeta reverse primer. A final 25-cycle PCR with Deep VentR polymerase added sample barcodes and Illumina adapters. Amplicons of 200-500 bp were gel-purified with a QIAquick gel extraction kit before sequencing. An Illumina HiSeq 2500 was used to sequence the TCRbeta amplicons, generating 250-bp paired-end reads. Regarding the original processing steps: Reads were quality-trimmed with Trimmomatic v0.33, and paired reads were merged with FLASH v1.2.11 to recover full CDR3 sequences. V, D and J germline segments were assigned to the rearranged TCRbeta sequences by MiGEC v1.2.1b. Clonotype statistics and Shannon-Wiener diversity indices were calculated with VDJtools v1.0.0. To reduce sampling bias, subsequent analyses other than the diversity analysis used only the 250 most abundant clonotypes in each sample. TCRdb reanalyzed the raw reads on its own, using fastp at Q25 for trimming and MiXCR for clone calling, and kept in-frame beta chains. CDR3 protein sequences are deduplicated, and each keeps its most common genes and DNA. These V and J calls derive from TCRdb rather than the authors' analysis. This sample comprises around 100,000 distinct CDR3 sequences, more than 60% of them detected only once. The ten largest clones take up around 9.5% of the sample.

The germline V gene encodes CDR1 KGHSH and CDR2 LQKENI. There are 15 amino acids in the CDR3, from cysteine to phenylalanine inclusive. The retained sequence is limited to the CDR3, 45 bases, with the frame set at the first base. Trimming removed 6 bases from V and 9 bases from J; the gene matches leave 14 bases unexplained. The sample originates from a study of tumor-infiltrating lymphocytes in primary liver carcinoma (dated by TCRdb to 2017 to 2019). As for the study more broadly: The five patients, three men and two women aged 30 to 69 years, had hepatocellular carcinoma (four) or combined HCC and intrahepatic cholangiocarcinoma (one). A total of some 35 specimens from 5 patients went through TCRbeta repertoire sequencing, namely 25 tumor regions, 5 adjacent noncancerous liver tissues and 5 peripheral blood samples. Each sample produced roughly 3.65 to 8 million productive TCRbeta reads, and read depth showed no significant difference between tissue types. The five patients had tumors staged T1-T3 N0M0, with maximum diameters ranging from roughly 4 to 10 cm. Across five regions of each liver tumor, along with adjacent normal tissue and blood, the study brought together TCRbeta repertoire sequencing, expression microarrays and whole-exome sequencing. Agilent mRNA microarray profiling was performed on the 20 to 25 tumor region samples to relate TCRbeta repertoire diversity to the local molecular phenotype. Reproducibility between technical replicate repertoires was high, with correlation coefficients above 0.95 and mean shared-clone rates about 0.91. The research as a whole found: Compared with blood, tumors had a significantly larger share of the repertoire taken up by the top 250 clones (p = 0.039). Only the TCR beta chain was sequenced, which likely underestimates true repertoire diversity because unpaired alpha chains were not captured. Repertoire overlap was higher between tumor regions (mean approximately 36%) than tumor-adjacent (17%) or tumor-blood (roughly 14%) pairs, consistent with antigen-driven expansion. Only roughly 8-25% of top clones appeared in all five regions of a tumor, which suggests that tumor-infiltrating T cells are spatially heterogeneous. Comparison of CD4+ and CD8+ T cell repertoires was precluded by the use of bulk unsorted samples. With just a few patients in the study, the authors point out that the findings should be validated in a larger study.

Without any cell sorting, total RNA and DNA were co-extracted from about 21-30 mg of bulk tissue using the AllPrep DNA/RNA mini kit. Surgical resection was performed in China between November 2015 and 2016 on 5 or 6 patients with histopathologically diagnosed primary liver carcinoma. Patients had chronic HBV infection and were treatment-naive at sampling. Five spatially separated regions were sampled from each tumor: the superior, inferior, left-lateral and right-lateral poles, plus the tumor centre. According to histology, viable tumor cells made up more than 85% of every tumor sample. Fresh tumor and adjacent tissue pieces were bisected, with one half stored in RNAlater at -80 degrees C and the other half sent for histology.

The receptor's source is an older woman with primary liver carcinoma and hepatitis B virus infection. The sequence joins TRBV18 to TRBJ1-1, and 9 junction bases match TRBD1. The sequenced sample consisted of liver tumor tissue from sampling region 5. Reading the label with the study, this specimen's cell subset or site is: tumor region T5, tumor centre. The nucleotides read TGTGCCAGCTCGCTATTTACGGGACAGGGCCTCCAAGCTTTCTTT. This sequence encodes CASSLFTGQGLQAFF.